This passage covers 4 T cell receptor beta chains from one sample sequenced in a study of cytomegalovirus exposure and HLA in healthy donors. Repertoires were generated with immunoSEQ multiplex PCR, while TCRdb's copy carries only in-frame clones and drops some. The table includes 260,000 or so clones, about 90% detected once. The sample consisted of PBMCs. The receptors were sampled from a woman aged 25 to 39 in good health and CMV-seronegative.

This clone has a single count. This chain joins TRBV9 and TRBJ1-3; D remains unclear. CDR3 length equals 18 residues. Germline loops: CDR1 SGDLS, CDR2 YYNGEE. Trimming removed 0 bases from V and 1 base from J, with 17 bases in between. The CDR3 reads CASSVAKRGYYSGNTIYF. DNA of the CDR3: TGTGCCAGCAGCGTAGCTAAGAGAGGATATTATTCTGGAAACACCATATATTTT.

This sequence joins TRBV28 and TRBJ2-7; 11 positions agree with TRBD1. The CDR3 extends over 15 amino acids. CDR1 is MDHEN, CDR2 SYDVKM, per germline. With V trimmed by 5 bases and J by 6 bases, 9 bases remained unmatched. CDR3 protein: CASSDPGTGGSEQYF. The CDR3 DNA reads as TGTGCCAGCAGTGATCCCGGGACAGGGGGGAGCGAGCAGTACTTC.

This clone occurred once. V gene TRBV5-6 combines with J gene TRBJ2-1, with D hard to call. The germline gives CDR1 SGHDT, CDR2 YYEEEE. The CDR3 is 13 amino acids. Trimming took 4 bases from V and 5 from J, leaving 10 bases between them. CDR3 sequence: CASSPLFHNEQFF. The CDR3 DNA reads as TGTGCCAGCAGCCCCCTCTTCCACAATGAGCAGTTCTTC.

This rearrangement joins TRBV27 to TRBJ2-1; 13 bases are shared with TRBD2. The CDR3 contains 14 residues. V lost 8 bases to trimming and J lost 5 bases; unmatched junction nucleotides: 3. Germline V CDR1 and CDR2: MNHEY, SMNVEV (reference sequence). The CDR3 DNA reads as TGTGCCAGCCGCGGGACTAGCGGGAACAATGAGCAGTTCTTC. Translating it yields CASRGTSGNNEQFF.